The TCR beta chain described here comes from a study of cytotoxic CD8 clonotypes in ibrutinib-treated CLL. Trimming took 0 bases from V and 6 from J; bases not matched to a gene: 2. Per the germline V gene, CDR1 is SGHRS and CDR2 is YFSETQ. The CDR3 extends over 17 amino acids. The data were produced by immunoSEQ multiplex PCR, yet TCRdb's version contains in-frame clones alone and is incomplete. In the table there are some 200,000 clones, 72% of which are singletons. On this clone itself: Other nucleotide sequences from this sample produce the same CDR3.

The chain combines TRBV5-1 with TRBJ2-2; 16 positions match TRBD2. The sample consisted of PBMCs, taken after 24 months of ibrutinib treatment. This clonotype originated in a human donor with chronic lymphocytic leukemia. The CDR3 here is CASSLAGTSGRAGELFF. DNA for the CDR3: TGCGCCAGCAGCTTGGCCGGGACTAGCGGGAGGGCCGGGGAGCTGTTTTTT.